These T cell receptor beta chains were read from a single sample in a study of CD8 T cells in Susac syndrome. One entry per CDR3 protein, called by TCRdb with MiXCR from the immunoSEQ multiplex PCR reads. This table holds about 300,000 distinct CDR3 sequences, 85% found once. The sample was CD8+ T cells from PBMCs. These receptors originate from a human donor with multiple sclerosis. Each CDR3 is given with its conserved first and last residue. D genes are given only for firm matches. Clone size is not always given. Where it is, it says once, few, many or a class for expanded clones.

d_call	v_call	j_call	clone_size	cdr3_nt	cdr3_aa
-	TRBV5-4	TRBJ2-3	-	TGTGCCAGCAGCTTGGGGTACAGCTTGACGGCGCAGTATTTT	CASSLGYSLTAQYF
TRBD2	TRBV20-1	TRBJ2-1	once	TGCAGTGCTAGAGACGACGGGAGACTAGCGGGAGGATACAATGAGCAGTTCTTC	CSARDDGRLAGGYNEQFF
TRBD1	TRBV7-9	TRBJ2-7	-	TGTGCCAGCAGCTCCCCCGGGACAGGGCTCGACGAGCAGTACTTC	CASSSPGTGLDEQYF
-	TRBV6-2/TRBV6-3	TRBJ2-1	-	TGTGCCAGCAGATCCAAGGCGGGATTTTACAATGAGCAGTTCTTC	CASRSKAGFYNEQFF
-	TRBV27	TRBJ2-4	once	TGTGCCAGCAGTTTATTAGGGGGGGCCAAAAACATTCAGTACTTC	CASSLLGGAKNIQYF
TRBD2	TRBV5-6	TRBJ2-1	-	TGTGCCAGCAGCCCGAGAGGGATCGGGACTAGCGGCTACAATGAGCAGTTCTTC	CASSPRGIGTSGYNEQFF
TRBD1	TRBV7-9	TRBJ2-2	-	TGTGCCGGCAGGGCCGGGACAGGCGCCACCGGGGAGCTGTTTTTT	CAGRAGTGATGELFF
-	TRBV3-1	TRBJ1-2	-	TGTGCCAGCAGCCAATATGACGGGAGCATAGGAGGTGGCTACACCTTC	CASSQYDGSIGGGYTF
-	TRBV9	TRBJ2-1	-	TGTGCCAGCAGCGTCGTCGAAAAGGATGAGCAGTTCTTC	CASSVVEKDEQFF
-	TRBV28	TRBJ2-2	many	TGTGCTAGCAGCTTGGCAGGGAACACCGGGGAGCTGTTTTTT	CASSLAGNTGELFF
-	TRBV19	TRBJ2-7	-	TGTGCCAGTAGTATCGACAGCACTTCCTACGAGCAGTACTTC	CASSIDSTSYEQYF
-	TRBV28	TRBJ1-2	-	TGTGCCAGCAGTCCGATGACAGGTTCTAACTATGGCTACACCTTC	CASSPMTGSNYGYTF
-	TRBV5-3	TRBJ2-7	once	TGTGCCAGAAGCCACGGACAGACTATCTACGAGCAGTACTTC	CARSHGQTIYEQYF
-	TRBV20-1	TRBJ2-2	once	TGCAGTGCTAGAGATCGCGGGACGAACACCGGGGAGCTGTTTTTT	CSARDRGTNTGELFF
-	TRBV4-1	TRBJ1-2	-	TGCGCCAGCAGCCAAGAAGGGACTTTCTATGGCTACACCTTC	CASSQEGTFYGYTF
-	TRBV27	TRBJ2-7	few	TGTGCCAGCAGTCTGTACCTAGCCGGAGGCTACGAGCAGTACTTC	CASSLYLAGGYEQYF
TRBD2	TRBV4-3	TRBJ2-5	-	TGCGCCAGCAGCCAAGATTTGAGACTAGCGGGAGGGCCAGAGACCCAGTACTTC	CASSQDLRLAGGPETQYF